Below, one TCR beta chain is given with its context. One entry per CDR3 protein, called by TCRdb with MiXCR from the RACE reads. The sample holds 300,000 to 450,000 distinct CDR3 sequences, 5.1% seen once. As to time point: pre-sensitization, week 0. Sample treatment: therapeutic diphenylcyclopropenone sensitization with weekly scalp DPC. Drawing of blood took place ahead of applying each patch test. Unfractionated whole blood served as the source for total RNA extraction. These data originate in a study of human T cells and chemical hapten exposure. Germline V gives CDR1 MDHEN, CDR2 SYDVKM. Unmatched junction bases numbered 12, after V lost 7 bases and J lost 4 bases. The CDR3 length is 17 residues.

This rearrangement joins TRBV28 to TRBJ2-6, with 8 bases fitting TRBD1. The TCR originated in a woman aged 50 to 60 with alopecia areata. Some clones in this sample may be carry-over from other donors' samples. The sequenced sample was whole blood, obtained in connection with sensitization to the hapten diphenylcyclopropenone (DPC). CDR3 bases: TGTGCCAGCACCAGACCCGCGACAGGGGCCGGGGCCAACGTCCTGACTTTC. Translated: CASTRPATGAGANVLTF.